What follows is one T cell receptor beta chain and its context. Per the original data handling: Nucleated cell number was recorded as an estimate derived from reference gene primer amplification. Using immunoSEQ multiplex PCR, the repertoire was profiled, and TCRdb retains in-frame clones only, with some absent. The DNA was the basis for D and trimming; V, J and clone size are from that table. The sample has about 210,000 clones; less than 90% are singletons. The sample belongs to a study of blood T cell repertoires in COVID-19. For the study at large: Sites in the United States, Italy and Spain provided acute and convalescent COVID-19 samples. T cells, B-cell-depleted T cells, or PBMCs provided the cDNA or gDNA that served as material.

CDR1 is SGHVS, CDR2 FQNEAQ, per germline. V was trimmed by 1 base and J by 5 bases, leaving 8 bases between them. The CDR3 sequence is 13 residues long. The J gene is TRBJ1-2, the V gene TRBV7-8; tentative D call: TRBD1 (6 bases). The sequence derives from a man aged 65 to 85 with acute or convalescent COVID-19. Sequencing was performed on peripheral blood. CDR3 coding DNA: TGTGCCAGCAGCTTAGACAGGGTATATGGCTACACCTTC. Residues: CASSLDRVYGYTF.